A selection of T cell receptor beta chains follows, all from one sample in a study of blood T cell repertoires in COVID-19. TCRdb's copy holds only in-frame clones and misses some; the assay was immunoSEQ multiplex PCR. The table records a few hundred thousand clones, about 88% of them present only once. Sequences were obtained from PBMCs or T cells enriched from blood (not recorded which). Receptors originate from a woman aged 25 to 39 who had recovered from COVID-19. Both conserved end residues are part of each CDR3. Fields, in order: V gene, D gene, J gene, clone size, CDR3 protein, CDR3 DNA. The D gene is left open where the match is weak. Clone size is stated in some rows and not others, as once, few, many or a class when expanded.

>TRBV28|TRBD2|TRBJ2-1|NA
CASSRTSGGPYNEQFF
TGTGCCAGCAGTAGGACTAGCGGGGGGCCATACAATGAGCAGTTCTTC
>TRBV2|TRBD1|TRBJ2-7|NA
CASSAGQGSYEQYF
TGTGCCAGCAGTGCGGGACAGGGCTCCTACGAGCAGTACTTC
>TRBV27|TRBD2|TRBJ2-2|few
CASSLLLAGVAGELFF
TGTGCCAGCAGTCTCTTACTAGCGGGAGTTGCCGGGGAGCTGTTTTTT
>TRBV19|TRBD2|TRBJ2-1|NA
CASTMAGGPWDEQFF
TGTGCCAGTACCATGGCGGGAGGGCCATGGGATGAGCAGTTCTTC
>TRBV6-5|TRBD2|TRBJ2-1|NA
CASSLGGNEQFF
TGTGCCAGCAGCCTCGGGGGGAATGAGCAGTTCTTC
>TRBV27|NA|TRBJ1-1|NA
CASSRHRDTEGDAEAFF
TGTGCCAGCAGTCGACACCGGGACACTGAGGGGGACGCTGAAGCTTTCTTT
>TRBV29-1|NA|TRBJ2-3|NA
CSVRDSGSRLLGGTQYF
TGCAGCGTCCGGGACAGTGGGAGTAGGTTGTTGGGGGGTACGCAGTATTTT
>TRBV10-2|NA|TRBJ2-1|few
CASRRTGAGGEQFF
TGCGCCAGCAGGAGGACAGGGGCGGGAGGTGAGCAGTTCTTC
>TRBV14|NA|TRBJ2-1|few
CASSQGPYNEQFF
TGTGCCAGCAGCCAAGGTCCGTACAATGAGCAGTTCTTC
>TRBV5-8|NA|TRBJ1-2|NA
CASSLASGLYGYTF
TGTGCCAGCAGCTTGGCTAGCGGATTATATGGCTACACCTTC
>TRBV5-4|NA|TRBJ1-6|NA
CASRWGSSSNSPLHF
TGTGCCAGCAGGTGGGGCAGTAGTTCAAATTCACCCCTCCACTTT
>TRBV18|NA|TRBJ1-2|once
CASSLPNPGQNYGYTF
TGTGCCAGCTCACTCCCCAACCCGGGACAAAACTATGGCTACACCTTC
>TRBV5-1|NA|TRBJ2-2|NA
CASSLDYANTGELFF
TGCGCCAGCAGCTTGGACTACGCGAACACCGGGGAGCTGTTTTTT
>TRBV18|NA|TRBJ1-4|NA
CASSPPSVSGEKLFF
TGTGCCAGCTCACCACCGTCGGTTAGCGGTGAAAAACTGTTTTTT
>TRBV21-1|NA|TRBJ2-1|NA
CASSTPSTGTGAYNEQFF
TGTGCCAGCAGCACTCCCTCCACCGGGACAGGGGCCTACAATGAGCAGTTCTTC
>TRBV7-2|NA|TRBJ2-1|NA
CASSFHWRGYSYNEQFF
TGTGCCAGCAGCTTTCATTGGCGGGGCTACTCCTACAATGAGCAGTTCTTC
>TRBV9|NA|TRBJ2-7|NA
CASSADELRYEQYF
TGTGCCAGCAGCGCCGACGAACTAAGGTACGAGCAGTACTTC
>TRBV29-1|NA|TRBJ1-4|NA
CSVGRGTTNEKLFF
TGCAGCGTTGGCAGGGGAACTACTAATGAAAAACTGTTTTTT
>TRBV30|NA|TRBJ1-5|NA
CACQGMGDQPQHF
TGTGCCTGCCAGGGGATGGGGGATCAGCCCCAGCATTTT
>TRBV4-1|NA|TRBJ1-2|once
CASSPFGSDYGYTF
TGCGCCAGCAGCCCGTTCGGGTCGGACTATGGCTACACCTTC
>TRBV5-4|NA|TRBJ1-2|NA
CASSPSSINYGYTF
TGTGCCAGCAGCCCGAGTTCTATTAACTATGGCTACACCTTC
>TRBV9|TRBD2|TRBJ2-3|NA
CASTNGVGGGPSTDTQYF
TGTGCCAGCACAAATGGCGTTGGCGGGGGGCCTAGCACAGATACGCAGTATTTT
>TRBV12-5|NA|TRBJ2-3|NA
CASGPGADTQYF
TGTGCTAGTGGTCCGGGGGCAGATACGCAGTATTTT
>TRBV7-9|NA|TRBJ1-1|NA
CASSPDGGTEAFF
TGTGCCAGCAGCCCAGACGGGGGCACTGAAGCTTTCTTT
>TRBV5-1|NA|TRBJ1-5|NA
CASSKGGVGNQPQHF
TGCGCCAGCAGCAAGGGAGGGGTTGGCAATCAGCCCCAGCATTTT
>TRBV19|NA|TRBJ1-1|NA
CASSNMNTEAFF
TGTGCCAGTAGTAACATGAACACTGAAGCTTTCTTT
>TRBV6-5|TRBD2|TRBJ2-7|NA
CASSYPRGGAHEQYF
TGTGCCAGCAGTTACCCTCGGGGGGGGGCTCACGAGCAGTACTTC
>TRBV18|NA|TRBJ2-2|NA
CASSPPLSAGETGELFF
TGTGCCAGCTCACCACCGTTATCGGCAGGGGAAACCGGGGAGCTGTTTTTT
>TRBV27|TRBD2|TRBJ2-7|NA
CASSFRLAGVNEQYF
TGTGCCAGCAGTTTCAGACTAGCGGGAGTGAACGAGCAGTACTTC
>TRBV6-5|TRBD1|TRBJ1-5|NA
CASYDRGPQPQHF
TGTGCCAGCTACGACAGGGGACCTCAGCCCCAGCATTTT
>TRBV18|NA|TRBJ1-1|NA
CASSPPTVNTEAFF
TGTGCCAGCTCACCACCAACGGTGAACACTGAAGCTTTCTTT
>TRBV7-3|TRBD2|TRBJ2-2|NA
CASSLRLAGVNTGELFF
TGTGCCAGCAGCTTACGGCTAGCGGGGGTTAACACCGGGGAGCTGTTTTTT
>TRBV13|NA|TRBJ1-1|few
CASSLSGRNTEAFF
TGTGCCAGCAGCTTATCAGGGCGGAACACTGAAGCTTTCTTT
>TRBV4-2|NA|TRBJ2-7|NA
CASSQDPGVSYEQYF
TGTGCCAGCAGCCAAGATCCAGGGGTCTCCTACGAGCAGTACTTC
>TRBV28|TRBD1|TRBJ1-2|NA
CASRNDRAGYTF
TGTGCCAGCAGGAATGACAGGGCGGGCTACACCTTC
>TRBV3-1/TRBV3-2|NA|TRBJ1-2|NA
CASSQEQGYYGYTF
TGTGCCAGCAGCCAAGAACAGGGCTACTATGGCTACACCTTC
>TRBV11-2|TRBD2|TRBJ2-2|NA
CASRPTSGGVGTGELFF
TGTGCCAGCAGGCCGACTAGCGGGGGGGTCGGCACCGGGGAGCTGTTTTTT
>TRBV29-1|NA|TRBJ1-1|few
CSVDAITEAFF
TGCAGCGTTGATGCGATCACTGAAGCTTTCTTT
>TRBV7-9|TRBD1|TRBJ1-6|NA
CASSQDRGLYSPLHF
TGTGCCAGCAGCCAGGACAGGGGGCTGTACTCACCCCTCCACTTT
>TRBV5-1|TRBD2|TRBJ2-7|NA
CASSLGLAGGGSYEQYF
TGCGCCAGCAGCCTGGGACTAGCGGGAGGAGGATCCTACGAGCAGTACTTC
>TRBV2|NA|TRBJ1-6|NA
CASSELGRVGGSPLHF
TGTGCCAGCAGTGAGTTGGGCAGGGTAGGGGGTTCACCCCTCCACTTT
>TRBV5-1|TRBD2|TRBJ2-7|NA
CASSIAGTSYEQYF
TGCGCCAGCAGCATAGCGGGGACCTCCTACGAGCAGTACTTC
>TRBV27|NA|TRBJ2-3|once
CASSFSAGSTDTQYF
TGTGCCAGCAGTTTCAGCGCAGGGAGCACAGATACGCAGTATTTT
>TRBV12-3/TRBV12-4|NA|TRBJ2-1|NA
CASSFRGNEQFF
TGTGCCAGCAGTTTTAGGGGGAATGAGCAGTTCTTC
>TRBV15|NA|TRBJ1-1|NA
CATSRGGENTEAFF
TGTGCCACCAGCAGAGGGGGGGAGAACACTGAAGCTTTCTTT
>TRBV20-1|NA|TRBJ1-2|NA
CSAPRAYGYTF
TGCAGTGCTCCTCGCGCCTATGGCTACACCTTC
>TRBV4-2|NA|TRBJ2-7|NA
CASSQASGAPSSYEQYF
TGTGCCAGCAGCCAAGCTTCGGGAGCCCCGAGCTCCTACGAGCAGTACTTC
>TRBV7-2|NA|TRBJ1-5|NA
CASSLASGVHQPQHF
TGTGCCAGCAGCTTAGCGTCAGGGGTCCATCAGCCCCAGCATTTT
>TRBV2|NA|TRBJ1-5|NA
CASSLVERVPQHF
TGTGCCAGCAGTCTGGTGGAGAGAGTACCCCAGCATTTT
>TRBV7-3|NA|TRBJ1-6|once
CASSLSRSSPLHF
TGTGCCAGCAGCTTAAGCCGGAGTTCACCCCTCCACTTT
>TRBV6-5|NA|TRBJ1-2|NA
CASSDRDGYTF
TGTGCCAGCTCGGACAGAGATGGCTACACCTTC
>TRBV27|TRBD1|TRBJ1-6|few
CASSGTGASYNSPLHF
TGTGCCAGCAGTGGGACAGGGGCCTCCTATAATTCACCCCTCCACTTT
>TRBV4-1|TRBD1|TRBJ1-2|once
CASSQDGTGLYGYTF
TGCGCCAGCAGCCAAGATGGGACAGGACTCTATGGCTACACCTTC